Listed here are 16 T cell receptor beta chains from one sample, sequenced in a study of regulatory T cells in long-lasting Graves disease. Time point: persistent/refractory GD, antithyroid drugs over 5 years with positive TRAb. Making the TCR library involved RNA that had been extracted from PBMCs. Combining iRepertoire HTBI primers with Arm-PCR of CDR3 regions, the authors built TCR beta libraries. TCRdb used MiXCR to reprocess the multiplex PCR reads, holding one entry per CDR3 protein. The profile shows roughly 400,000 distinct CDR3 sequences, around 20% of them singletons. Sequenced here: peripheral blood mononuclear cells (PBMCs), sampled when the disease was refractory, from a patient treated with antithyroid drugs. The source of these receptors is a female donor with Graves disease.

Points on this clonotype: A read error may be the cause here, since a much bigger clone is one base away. The CDR3 reads CSSRPQGGGYTF. The CDR3 region has the DNA TGTTCCAGCAGGCCACAGGGCGGTGGCTACACCTTC. V gene TRBV28 combines with J gene TRBJ1-2, with D perhaps matching TRBD1 (6 bases). There are 12 residues in the CDR3. From germline, CDR1 is MDHEN and CDR2 SYDVKM.

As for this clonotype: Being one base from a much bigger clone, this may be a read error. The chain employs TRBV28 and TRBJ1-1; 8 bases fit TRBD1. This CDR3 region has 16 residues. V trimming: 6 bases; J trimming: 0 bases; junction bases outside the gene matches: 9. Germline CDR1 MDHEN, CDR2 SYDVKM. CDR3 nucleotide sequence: TGTGCCAGCAGCCGCCCGACAGGGGTCTTGAACACTGAAGCTTTCTTT. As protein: CASSRPTGVLNTEAFF.

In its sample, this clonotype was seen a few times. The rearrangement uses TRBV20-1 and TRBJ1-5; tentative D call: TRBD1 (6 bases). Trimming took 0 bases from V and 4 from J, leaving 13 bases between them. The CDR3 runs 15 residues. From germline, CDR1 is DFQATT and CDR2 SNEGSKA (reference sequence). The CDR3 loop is CSARDRGGQNQPQHF. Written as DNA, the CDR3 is TGCAGTGCTAGAGATCGGGGGGGCCAGAATCAGCCCCAGCATTTT.

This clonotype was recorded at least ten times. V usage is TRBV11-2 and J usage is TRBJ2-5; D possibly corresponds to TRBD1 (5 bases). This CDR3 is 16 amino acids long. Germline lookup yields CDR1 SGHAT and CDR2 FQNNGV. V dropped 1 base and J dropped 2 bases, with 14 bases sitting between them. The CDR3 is CASSLGSLGPQETQYF. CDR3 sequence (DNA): TGTGCCAGCAGCTTAGGTTCACTGGGGCCTCAAGAGACCCAGTACTTC.

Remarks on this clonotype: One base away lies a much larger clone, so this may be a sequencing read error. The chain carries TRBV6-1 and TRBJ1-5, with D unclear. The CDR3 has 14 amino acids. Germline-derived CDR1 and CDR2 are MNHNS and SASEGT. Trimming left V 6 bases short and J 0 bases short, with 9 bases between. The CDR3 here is CASSPDYSNQPQHF. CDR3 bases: TGTGCCAGCAGCCCCGATTATAGCAATCAGCCCCAGCATTTT.

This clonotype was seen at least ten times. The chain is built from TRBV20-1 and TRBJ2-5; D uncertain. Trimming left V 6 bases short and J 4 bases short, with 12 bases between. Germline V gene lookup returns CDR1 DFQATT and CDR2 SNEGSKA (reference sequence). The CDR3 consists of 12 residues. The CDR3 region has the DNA TGCAGTGCGACCTTACGGGCAGAGACCCAGTACTTC. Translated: CSATLRAETQYF.

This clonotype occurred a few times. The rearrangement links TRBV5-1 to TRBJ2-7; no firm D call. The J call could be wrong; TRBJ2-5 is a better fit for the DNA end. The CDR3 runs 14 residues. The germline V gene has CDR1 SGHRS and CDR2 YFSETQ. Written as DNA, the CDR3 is TGCGCCAGCAGCCCCCTATGGTCCTCAGAGACCCAGTACTTC. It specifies CASSPLWSSETQYF.

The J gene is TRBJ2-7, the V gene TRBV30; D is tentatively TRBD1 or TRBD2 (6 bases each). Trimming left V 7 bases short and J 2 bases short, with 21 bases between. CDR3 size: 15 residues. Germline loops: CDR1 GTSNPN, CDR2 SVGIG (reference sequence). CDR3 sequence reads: CASNKGGPATYEQYF. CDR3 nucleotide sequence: TGTGCCTCTAACAAGGGGGGACCTGCGACCTACGAGCAGTACTTC.

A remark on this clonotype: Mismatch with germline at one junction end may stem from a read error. DNA for the CDR3: TGTGCCAGCAGCTTTCCGACTAGCGGGAGTACCACGAACACCGGGGGGCTGTTTTTT. Its protein is CASSFPTSGSTTNTGGLFF. The rearrangement joins TRBV11-2 to TRBJ2-2; 12 bases agree with TRBD2. Germline V CDR1 and CDR2: SGHAT, FQNNGV. CDR3 length: 19 amino acids.

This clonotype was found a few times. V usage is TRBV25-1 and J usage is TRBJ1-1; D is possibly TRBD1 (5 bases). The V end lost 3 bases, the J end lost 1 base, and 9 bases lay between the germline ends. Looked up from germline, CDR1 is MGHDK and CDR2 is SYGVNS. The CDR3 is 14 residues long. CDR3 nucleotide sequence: TGTGCCAGCAGTGAGGGGGGGGGGAACACTGAAGCTTTCTTT. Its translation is CASSEGGGNTEAFF.

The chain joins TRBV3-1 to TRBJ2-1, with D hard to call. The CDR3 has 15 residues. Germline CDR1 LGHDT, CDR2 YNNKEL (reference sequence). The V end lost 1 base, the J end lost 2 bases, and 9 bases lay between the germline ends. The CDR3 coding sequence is TGTGCCAGCAGCCAAGGGAGCGTTACCTACAATGAGCAGTTCTTC. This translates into CASSQGSVTYNEQFF.

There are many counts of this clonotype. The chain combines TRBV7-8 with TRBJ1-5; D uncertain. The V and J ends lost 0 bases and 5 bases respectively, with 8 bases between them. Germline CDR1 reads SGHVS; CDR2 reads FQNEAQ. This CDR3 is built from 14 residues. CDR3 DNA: TGTGCCAGCAGCTTAGCAGGGAACTATCAGCCCCAGCATTTT. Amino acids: CASSLAGNYQPQHF.

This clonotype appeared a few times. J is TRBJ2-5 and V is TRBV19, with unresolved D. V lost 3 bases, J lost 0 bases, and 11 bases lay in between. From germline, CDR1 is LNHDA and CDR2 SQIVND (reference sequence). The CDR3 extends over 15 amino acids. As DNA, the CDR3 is TGTGCCAGTAGTATTGGAAAAATGTACCAAGAGACCCAGTACTTC. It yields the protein CASSIGKMYQETQYF.

CDR3 nucleotide sequence: TGTGCCAGCAATTCCGGGCCCCTATACGAGCAGTACTTC. It codes for CASNSGPLYEQYF. The chain combines TRBV6-1 with TRBJ2-7; D remains unclear. Looked up from germline, CDR1 is MNHNS and CDR2 is SASEGT. This CDR3 spans 13 amino acids. Trimming stripped 7 bases from V and 4 bases from J, with 14 bases between.

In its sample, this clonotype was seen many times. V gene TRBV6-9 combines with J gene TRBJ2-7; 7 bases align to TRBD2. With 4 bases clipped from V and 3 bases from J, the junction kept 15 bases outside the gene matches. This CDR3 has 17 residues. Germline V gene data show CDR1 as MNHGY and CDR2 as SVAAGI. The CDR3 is CASSSALGLAESYEQYF. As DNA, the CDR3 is TGTGCCAGCAGTTCAGCCTTGGGGCTAGCGGAGAGCTACGAGCAGTACTTC.

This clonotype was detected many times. CDR3 loop: CASSADSGSGNTIYF. In DNA, the CDR3 is TGTGCCAGCAGCGCGGACAGTGGCTCTGGAAACACCATATATTTT. The rearrangement links TRBV11-2 to TRBJ1-3, with a possible D match to TRBD1 (6 bases). The CDR3 runs to 15 residues. CDR1 is SGHAT, CDR2 FQNNGV, per germline. Trimming left V 5 bases short and J 0 bases short, with 11 bases between.